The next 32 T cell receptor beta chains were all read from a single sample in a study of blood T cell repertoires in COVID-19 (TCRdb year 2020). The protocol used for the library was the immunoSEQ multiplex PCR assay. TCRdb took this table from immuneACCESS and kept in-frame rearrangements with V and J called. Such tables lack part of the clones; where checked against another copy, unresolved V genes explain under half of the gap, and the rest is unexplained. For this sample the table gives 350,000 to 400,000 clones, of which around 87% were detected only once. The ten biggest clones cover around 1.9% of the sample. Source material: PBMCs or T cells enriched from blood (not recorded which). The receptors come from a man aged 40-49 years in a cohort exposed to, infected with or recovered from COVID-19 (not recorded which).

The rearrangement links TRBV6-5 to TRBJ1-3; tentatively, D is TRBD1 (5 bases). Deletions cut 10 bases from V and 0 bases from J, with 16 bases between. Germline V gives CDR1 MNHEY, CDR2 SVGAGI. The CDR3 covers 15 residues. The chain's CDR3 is CATGRTQASGNTIYF. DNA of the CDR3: TGTGCCACCGGCCGGACACAGGCCTCTGGAAACACCATATATTTT.

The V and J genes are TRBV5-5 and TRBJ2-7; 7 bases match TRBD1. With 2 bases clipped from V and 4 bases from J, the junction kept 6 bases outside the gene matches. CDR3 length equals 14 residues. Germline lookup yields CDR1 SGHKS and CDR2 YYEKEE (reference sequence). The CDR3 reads CASSLVDRAYEQYF. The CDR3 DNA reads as TGTGCCAGCAGCTTAGTAGACAGGGCGTACGAGCAGTACTTC.

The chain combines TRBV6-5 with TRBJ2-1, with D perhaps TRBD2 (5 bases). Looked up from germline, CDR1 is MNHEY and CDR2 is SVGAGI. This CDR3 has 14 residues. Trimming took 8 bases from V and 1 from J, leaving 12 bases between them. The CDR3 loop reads CASCRENSYNEQFF. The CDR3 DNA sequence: TGTGCCAGCTGTCGGGAAAATTCCTACAATGAGCAGTTCTTC.

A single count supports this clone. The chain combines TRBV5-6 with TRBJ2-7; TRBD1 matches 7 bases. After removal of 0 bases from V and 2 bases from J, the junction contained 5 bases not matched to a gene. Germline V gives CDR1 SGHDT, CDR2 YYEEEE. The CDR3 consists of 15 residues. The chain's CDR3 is CASSLGQGVAYEQYF. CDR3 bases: TGTGCCAGCAGCTTGGGGCAGGGGGTGGCCTACGAGCAGTACTTC.

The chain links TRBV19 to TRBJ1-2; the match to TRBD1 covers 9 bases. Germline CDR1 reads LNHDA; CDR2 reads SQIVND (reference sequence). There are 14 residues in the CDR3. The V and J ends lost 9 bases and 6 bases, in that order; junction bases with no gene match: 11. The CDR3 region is CASKGDRVSDGYTF. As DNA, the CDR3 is TGTGCCAGCAAAGGGGACAGGGTGTCCGATGGCTACACCTTC.

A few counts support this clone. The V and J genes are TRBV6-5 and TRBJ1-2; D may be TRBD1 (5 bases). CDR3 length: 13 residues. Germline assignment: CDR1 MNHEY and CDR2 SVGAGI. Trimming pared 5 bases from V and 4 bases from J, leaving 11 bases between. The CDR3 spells CASSPQGLYGYTF. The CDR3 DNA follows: TGTGCCAGCAGTCCCCAGGGCCTCTATGGCTACACCTTC.

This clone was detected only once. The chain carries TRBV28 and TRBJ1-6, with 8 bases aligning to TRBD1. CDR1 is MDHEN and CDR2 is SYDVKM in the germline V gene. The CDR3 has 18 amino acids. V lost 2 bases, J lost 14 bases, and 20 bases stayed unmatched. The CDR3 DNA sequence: TGTGCCAGCAGTTTAACGCTTCGGCGGACAGGGATAAGTCCGGCCCTCCACTTT. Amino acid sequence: CASSLTLRRTGISPALHF.

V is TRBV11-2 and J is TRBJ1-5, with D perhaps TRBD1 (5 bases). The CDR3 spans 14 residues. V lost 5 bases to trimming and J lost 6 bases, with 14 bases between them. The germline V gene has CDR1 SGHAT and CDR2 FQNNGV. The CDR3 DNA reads TGTGCCAGCAGCCCTCGGGGGGGGGTTCAGCCCCAGCATTTT. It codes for CASSPRGGVQPQHF.

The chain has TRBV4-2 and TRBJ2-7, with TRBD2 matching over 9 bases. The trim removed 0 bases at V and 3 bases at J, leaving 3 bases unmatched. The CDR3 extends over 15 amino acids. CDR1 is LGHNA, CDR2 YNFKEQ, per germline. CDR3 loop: CASSQEREGFYEQYF. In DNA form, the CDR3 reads TGTGCCAGCAGCCAAGAGCGGGAGGGATTCTACGAGCAGTACTTC.

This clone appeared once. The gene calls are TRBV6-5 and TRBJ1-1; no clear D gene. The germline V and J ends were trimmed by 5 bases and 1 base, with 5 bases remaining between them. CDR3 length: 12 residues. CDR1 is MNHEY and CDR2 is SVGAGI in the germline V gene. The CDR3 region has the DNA TGTGCCAGCAGTAGCCCGAACACTGAAGCTTTCTTT. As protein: CASSSPNTEAFF.

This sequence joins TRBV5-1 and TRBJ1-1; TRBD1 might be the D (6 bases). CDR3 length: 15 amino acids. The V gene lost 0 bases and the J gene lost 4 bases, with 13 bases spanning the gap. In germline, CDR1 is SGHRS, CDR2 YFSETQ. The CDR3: CASSLGWGGGTEAFF. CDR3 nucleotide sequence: TGCGCCAGCAGCTTGGGGTGGGGAGGGGGCACTGAAGCTTTCTTT. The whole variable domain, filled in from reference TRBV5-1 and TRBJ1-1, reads KAGVTQTPRYLIKTRGQQVTLSCSPISGHRSVSWYQQTPGQGLQFLFEYFSETQRNKGNFPGRFSGRQFSNSRSEMNVSTLELGDSALYLCASSLGWGGGTEAFFGQGTRLTVV.

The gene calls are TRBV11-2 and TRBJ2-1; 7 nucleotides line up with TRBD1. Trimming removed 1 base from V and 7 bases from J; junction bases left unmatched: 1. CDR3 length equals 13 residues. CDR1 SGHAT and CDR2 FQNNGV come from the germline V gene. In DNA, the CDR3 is TGTGCCAGCAGCTTAGTCAGGGGGAATGAGCAGTTCTTC. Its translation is CASSLVRGNEQFF.

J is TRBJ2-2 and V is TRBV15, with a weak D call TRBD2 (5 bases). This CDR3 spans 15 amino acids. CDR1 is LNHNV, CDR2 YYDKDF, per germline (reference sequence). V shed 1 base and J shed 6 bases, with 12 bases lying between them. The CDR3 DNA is TGTGCCACCAGCAGAGTAGCGAGGCGGGCCGGGGAGCTGTTTTTT. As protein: CATSRVARRAGELFF.

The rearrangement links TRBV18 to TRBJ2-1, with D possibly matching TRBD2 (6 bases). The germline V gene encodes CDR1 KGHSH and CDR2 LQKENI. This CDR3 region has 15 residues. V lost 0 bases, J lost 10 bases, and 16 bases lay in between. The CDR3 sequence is CASSPPGGDPPEQFF. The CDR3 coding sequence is TGTGCCAGCTCACCACCGGGCGGGGACCCTCCCGAGCAGTTCTTC. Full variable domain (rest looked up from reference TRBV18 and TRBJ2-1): NAGVMQNPRHLVRRRGQEARLRCSPMKGHSHVYWYRQLPEEGLKFMVYLQKENIIDESGMPKERFSAEFPKEGPSILRIQQVVRGDSAAYFCASSPPGGDPPEQFFGPGTRLTVL.

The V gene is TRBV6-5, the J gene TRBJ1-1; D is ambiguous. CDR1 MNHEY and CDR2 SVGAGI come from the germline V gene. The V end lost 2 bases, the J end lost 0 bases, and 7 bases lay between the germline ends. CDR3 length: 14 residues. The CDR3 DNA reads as TGTGCCAGCAGTTACGGTAACATGAACACTGAAGCTTTCTTT. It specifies CASSYGNMNTEAFF.

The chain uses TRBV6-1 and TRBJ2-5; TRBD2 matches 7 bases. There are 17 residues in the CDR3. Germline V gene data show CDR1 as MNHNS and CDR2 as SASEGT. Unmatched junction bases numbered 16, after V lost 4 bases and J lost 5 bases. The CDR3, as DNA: TGTGCCAGCAGTGTCCACCTCCTAGGGAGGGCGGGGGAGACCCAGTACTTC. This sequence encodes CASSVHLLGRAGETQYF.

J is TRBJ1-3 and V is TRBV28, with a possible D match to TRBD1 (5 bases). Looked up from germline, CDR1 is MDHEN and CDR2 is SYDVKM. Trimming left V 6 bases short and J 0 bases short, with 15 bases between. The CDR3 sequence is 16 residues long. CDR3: CASSLRQRGSGNTIYF. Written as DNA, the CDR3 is TGTGCCAGCAGCCTTAGACAGCGGGGCTCTGGAAACACCATATATTTT. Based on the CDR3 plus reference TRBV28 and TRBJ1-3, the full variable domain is DVKVTQSSRYLVKRTGEKVFLECVQDMDHENMFWYRQDPGLGLRLIYFSYDVKMKEKGDIPEGYSVSREKKERFSLILESASTNQTSMYLCASSLRQRGSGNTIYFGEGSWLTVV.

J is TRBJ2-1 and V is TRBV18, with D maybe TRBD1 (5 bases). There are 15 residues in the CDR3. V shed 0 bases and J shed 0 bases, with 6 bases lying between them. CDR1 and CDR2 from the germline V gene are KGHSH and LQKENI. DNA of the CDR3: TGTGCCAGCTCACCACCAGGGGACTCCTACAATGAGCAGTTCTTC. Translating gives CASSPPGDSYNEQFF.

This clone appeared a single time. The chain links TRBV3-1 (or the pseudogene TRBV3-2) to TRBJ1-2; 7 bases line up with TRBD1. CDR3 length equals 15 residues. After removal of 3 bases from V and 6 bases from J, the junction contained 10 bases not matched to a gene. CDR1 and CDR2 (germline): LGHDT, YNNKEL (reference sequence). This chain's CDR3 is CASSQQGKGADGYTF. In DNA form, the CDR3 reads TGTGCCAGCAGCCAGCAAGGGAAGGGGGCAGATGGCTACACCTTC.

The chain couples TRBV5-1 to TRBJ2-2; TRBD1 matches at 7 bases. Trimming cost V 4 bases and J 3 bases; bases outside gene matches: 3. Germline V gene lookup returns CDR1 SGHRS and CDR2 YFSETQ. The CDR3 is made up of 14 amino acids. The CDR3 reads CASSTGTDTGELFF. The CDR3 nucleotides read TGCGCCAGCAGCACCGGGACAGACACCGGGGAGCTGTTTTTT.

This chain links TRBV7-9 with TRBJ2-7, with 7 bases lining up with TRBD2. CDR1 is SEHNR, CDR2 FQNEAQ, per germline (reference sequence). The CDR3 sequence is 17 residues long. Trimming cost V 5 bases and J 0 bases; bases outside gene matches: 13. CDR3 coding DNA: TGTGCCAGCAGCCATGACCCCGGACGGACTAGCTCCTACGAGCAGTACTTC. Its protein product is CASSHDPGRTSSYEQYF.

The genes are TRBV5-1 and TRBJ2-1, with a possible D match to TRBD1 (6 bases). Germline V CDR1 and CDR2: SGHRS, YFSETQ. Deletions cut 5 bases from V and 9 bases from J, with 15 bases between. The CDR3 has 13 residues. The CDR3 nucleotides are TGCGCCAGCAGTCTTATACAGGGAAGTGAGCAGTTCTTC. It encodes CASSLIQGSEQFF.

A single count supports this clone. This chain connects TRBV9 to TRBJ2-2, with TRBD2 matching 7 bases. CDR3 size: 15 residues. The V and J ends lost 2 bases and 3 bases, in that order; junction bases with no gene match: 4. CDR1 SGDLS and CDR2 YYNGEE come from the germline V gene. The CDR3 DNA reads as TGTGCCAGCAGCGTTAGCGGGTCCTACACCGGGGAGCTGTTTTTT. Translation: CASSVSGSYTGELFF.

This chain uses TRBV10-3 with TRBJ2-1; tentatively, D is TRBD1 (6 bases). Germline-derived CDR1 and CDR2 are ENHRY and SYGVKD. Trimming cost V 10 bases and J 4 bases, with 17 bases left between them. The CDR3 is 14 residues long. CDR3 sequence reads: CATSPQQGYNEQFF. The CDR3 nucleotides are TGTGCCACTTCACCACAACAGGGATACAATGAGCAGTTCTTC.

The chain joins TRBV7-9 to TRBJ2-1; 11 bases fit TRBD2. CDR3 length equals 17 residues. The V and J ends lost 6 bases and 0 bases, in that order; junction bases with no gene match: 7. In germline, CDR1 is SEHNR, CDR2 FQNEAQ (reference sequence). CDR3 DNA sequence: TGTGCCAGCAGTAAGCTGGGACTAGCGGACTCCTACAATGAGCAGTTCTTC. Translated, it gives CASSKLGLADSYNEQFF.

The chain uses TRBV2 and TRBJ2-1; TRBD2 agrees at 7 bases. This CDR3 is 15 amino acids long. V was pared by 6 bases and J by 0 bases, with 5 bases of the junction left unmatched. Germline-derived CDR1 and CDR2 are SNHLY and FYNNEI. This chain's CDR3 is CASRVTSSSYNEQFF. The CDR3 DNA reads TGTGCCAGCAGGGTGACTAGCAGCTCCTACAATGAGCAGTTCTTC.

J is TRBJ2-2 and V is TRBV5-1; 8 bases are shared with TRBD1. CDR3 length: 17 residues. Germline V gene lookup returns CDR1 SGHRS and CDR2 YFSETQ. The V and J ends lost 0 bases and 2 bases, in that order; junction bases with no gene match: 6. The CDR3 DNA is TGCGCCAGCAGCTTGGCACCGACAGGGGTCAACACCGGGGAGCTGTTTTTT. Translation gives CASSLAPTGVNTGELFF.

CDR3 amino acids: CSVRGPPDTQYF. In DNA, the CDR3 is TGCAGCGTGCGGGGCCCTCCAGATACGCAGTATTTT. This chain joins TRBV29-1 and TRBJ2-3; D may be TRBD2 (6 bases). This CDR3 has 12 residues. V lost 6 bases, J lost 4 bases, and 11 bases lay in between. Germline V gene sequence: CDR1 SQVTM, CDR2 ANQGSEA.

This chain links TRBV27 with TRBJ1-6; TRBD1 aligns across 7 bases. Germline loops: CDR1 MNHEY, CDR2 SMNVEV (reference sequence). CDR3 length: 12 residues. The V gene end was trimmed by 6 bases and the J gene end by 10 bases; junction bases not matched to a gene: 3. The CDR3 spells CASRTGESPLHF. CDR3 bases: TGTGCCAGCAGAACAGGGGAATCACCCCTCCACTTT.

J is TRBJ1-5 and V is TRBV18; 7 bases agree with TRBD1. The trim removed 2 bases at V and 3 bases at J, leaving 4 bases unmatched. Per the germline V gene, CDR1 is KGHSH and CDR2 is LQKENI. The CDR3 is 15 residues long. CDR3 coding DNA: TGTGCCAGCTCACCAGACAGGGCCATCAATCAGCCCCAGCATTTT. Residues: CASSPDRAINQPQHF.

CDR3 in DNA: TGTGCCGAAATAAGCAGGGCCACCGGGGAGCTGTTTTTT. Amino acids: CAEISRATGELFF. The genes are TRBV15 and TRBJ2-2, with D maybe TRBD1 (5 bases). Trimming took off 11 bases at V and 4 bases at J, with 14 bases between the two ends. The length of the CDR3 is 13 residues. The germline CDR1 and CDR2 sequences are LNHNV and YYDKDF (reference sequence).

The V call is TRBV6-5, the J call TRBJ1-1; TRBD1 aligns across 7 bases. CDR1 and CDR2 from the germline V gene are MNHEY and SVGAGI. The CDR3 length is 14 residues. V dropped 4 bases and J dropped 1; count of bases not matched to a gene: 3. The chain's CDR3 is CASSWTGRNTEAFF. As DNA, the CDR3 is TGTGCCAGCAGTTGGACAGGACGGAACACTGAAGCTTTCTTT.